These 28 T cell receptor beta chains came from one sample sequenced in a study of blood T cell repertoires in COVID-19. Here immunoSEQ multiplex PCR was the method, and the copy in TCRdb shows in-frame clones only, minus some. The data contain about 170,000 clones, approximately 80% of them singletons. The sequenced sample consisted of PBMCs or T cells enriched from blood (not recorded which). All receptors derive from a man aged 50 to 59 who had recovered from COVID-19.

The V and J genes are TRBV7-6 and TRBJ2-5; D might be TRBD2 (7 bases). The CDR3 totals 16 residues. Deletions cut 1 base from V and 4 bases from J, with 16 bases between. CDR1 and CDR2 (germline): SGHVS, FNYEAQ. Here the CDR3 reads CASSLDSGGRGETQYF. The CDR3 DNA sequence: TGTGCCAGCAGCTTAGACTCGGGGGGCCGGGGAGAGACCCAGTACTTC.

This clone has a handful of counts. V is TRBV7-2 and J is TRBJ1-2; D possibly corresponds to TRBD1 (6 bases). The CDR3 is 16 amino acids. V lost 5 bases and J lost 4, with 20 bases in between. In germline, CDR1 is SGHTA, CDR2 FQGNSA. CDR3 in DNA: TGTGCCAGCAGCCCGACCCCCAGGGGCGGTATCTATGGCTACACCTTC. The encoded protein is CASSPTPRGGIYGYTF.

This sequence joins TRBV3-1 (or the pseudogene TRBV3-2) and TRBJ2-2; 7 bases align to TRBD2. CDR3 length: 13 residues. Germline assignment: CDR1 LGHDT and CDR2 YNNKEL (reference sequence). V lost 7 bases to trimming and J lost 6 bases; unmatched junction nucleotides: 5. DNA for the CDR3: TGTGCCAGCACTACGGGGGGAGCCGGGGAGCTGTTTTTT. Its protein product is CASTTGGAGELFF.

Here the CDR3 DNA reads TGTGCCAGCTCTCGTATCCTAAGGGGGAATGGCTACACCTTC. Protein product: CASSRILRGNGYTF. V and J are TRBV2 and TRBJ1-2; possible D gene TRBD1, 6 bases. V was pared by 8 bases and J by 6 bases, with 19 bases between. Germline CDR1 SNHLY, CDR2 FYNNEI. CDR3 length equals 14 residues.

The V call is TRBV6-2 or TRBV6-3, the J call TRBJ1-1, with TRBD1 matching over 10 bases. Germline CDR1 is MNHEY and CDR2 is SVGEGT. The CDR3 length is 15 residues. The V gene end was trimmed by 5 bases and the J gene end by 1 base; junction bases not matched to a gene: 4. DNA for the CDR3: TGTGCCAGCAGTGACCGGGACAGGGGGAACACTGAAGCTTTCTTT. This gives the protein CASSDRDRGNTEAFF.

CDR3 DNA: TGTGCCAGCAGTCTCCACCCACAGGGGGCCGGATATGGCTACACCTTC. Amino acid sequence: CASSLHPQGAGYGYTF. This chain joins TRBV28 and TRBJ1-2, with TRBD1 identical over 9 bases. The CDR3 covers 16 residues. Looked up from germline, CDR1 is MDHEN and CDR2 is SYDVKM. With V trimmed by 5 bases and J by 5 bases, 12 bases remained unmatched.

This clone is large within its sample. Other DNA sequences in this specimen translate into the identical CDR3. The chain carries TRBV10-2 and TRBJ1-4, with a possible D match to TRBD1 (5 bases). This CDR3 is 13 amino acids long. Trimming stripped 7 bases from V and 5 bases from J, with 11 bases between. Germline assignment: CDR1 WSHSY and CDR2 SAAADI. CDR3 sequence (DNA): TGCGCCAGCACTGGACACTTAAATGAAAAACTGTTTTTT. Its protein product is CASTGHLNEKLFF.

The chain joins TRBV28 to TRBJ2-3, with 10 bases identical to TRBD2. The germline V gene encodes CDR1 MDHEN and CDR2 SYDVKM. V was pared by 4 bases and J by 4 bases, with 11 bases of the junction left unmatched. CDR3 length: 17 residues. For the CDR3, the DNA is TGTGCCAGCAGTTCCAGCGGGGGGGCCTACGTTGCAGATACGCAGTATTTT. Amino acid sequence: CASSSSGGAYVADTQYF.

This clone was found a few times. The rearrangement uses TRBV19 and TRBJ1-5; 8 bases fit TRBD1. The J segment lost 0 bases and the V segment lost 5 bases, leaving 12 bases of the junction unmatched. From germline, CDR1 is LNHDA and CDR2 SQIVND (reference sequence). CDR3 length equals 18 residues. The CDR3 loop is CASSWGTGNFDSNQPQHF. The CDR3 DNA reads TGTGCCAGTAGTTGGGGGACAGGCAACTTCGATAGCAATCAGCCCCAGCATTTT.

This rearrangement joins TRBV2 to TRBJ1-6; D might be TRBD1 (5 bases). Germline CDR1 SNHLY, CDR2 FYNNEI. Trimming stripped 6 bases from V and 7 bases from J, with 10 bases between. The CDR3 consists of 13 residues. This chain's CDR3 is CASRRQSNSPLHF. CDR3 nucleotides: TGTGCCAGCAGGAGACAGTCAAATTCACCCCTCCACTTT.

The rearrangement uses TRBV4-1 and TRBJ2-3; 8 nucleotides line up with TRBD1. V shed 0 bases, J shed 4 bases, and the junction held 9 bases outside the gene matches. The CDR3 sequence is 17 residues long. Germline values: CDR1 MGHRA, CDR2 YSYEKL. CDR3 DNA: TGCGCCAGCAGCCAAGACCCGGACAGGGAAGTGGCAGATACGCAGTATTTT. As protein: CASSQDPDREVADTQYF.

The chain is built from TRBV10-2 and TRBJ2-5; 7 bases agree with TRBD1. Germline CDR1 WSHSY, CDR2 SAAADI. V dropped 5 bases and J dropped 1; count of bases not matched to a gene: 13. This CDR3 has 17 amino acids. The DNA of the CDR3 is TGCGCCAGCAGTCGAGAGGCGACAGGGCGCCTCCAAGAGACCCAGTACTTC. Translating it yields CASSREATGRLQETQYF.

The rearrangement links TRBV7-2 to TRBJ1-2; D gene unclear. The CDR3 has 12 residues. Trimming took off 3 bases at V and 2 bases at J, with 4 bases between the two ends. In germline, CDR1 is SGHTA, CDR2 FQGNSA. CDR3: CASSFLNYGYTF. In DNA, the CDR3 is TGTGCCAGCAGCTTTCTGAACTATGGCTACACCTTC. The full variable domain, its missing parts supplied by reference TRBV7-2 and TRBJ1-2, is GAGVSQSPSNKVTEKGKDVELRCDPISGHTALYWYRQSLGQGLEFLIYFQGNSAPDKSGLPSDRFSAERTGGSVSTLTIQRTQQEDSAVYLCASSFLNYGYTFGSGTRLTVV.

The rearrangement uses TRBV6-4 and TRBJ2-3; possibly TRBD1 for D (6 bases). V lost 0 bases, J lost 6 bases, and 19 bases lay in between. This CDR3 is 17 amino acids long. CDR1 and CDR2 (germline): MRHNA, SNTAGT. The CDR3 sequence is CASSDSPAGAGSDTQYF. In nucleotides, the CDR3 is TGTGCCAGCAGTGACTCCCCCGCAGGGGCAGGGTCCGATACGCAGTATTTT.

This chain joins TRBV18 and TRBJ1-1; TRBD1 might be the D (5 bases). From germline, CDR1 is KGHSH and CDR2 LQKENI. The CDR3 has 14 residues. Between the trimmed V and J ends, which lost 2 bases and 5 bases, there was a span of 12 bases. This CDR3 reads CASSPKDGGTEAFF. The CDR3 coding sequence is TGTGCCAGCTCACCAAAGGACGGGGGGACTGAAGCTTTCTTT.

V and J are TRBV6-2 or TRBV6-3 and TRBJ1-5; 9 positions agree with TRBD1. The ends lost 2 bases at V and 6 bases at J; junction bases unmatched: 11. Germline V gene sequence: CDR1 MNHEY, CDR2 SVGEGT. The CDR3 sequence is 17 residues long. The CDR3 loop is CASSYASTGTGRQPQHF. The CDR3 bases are TGTGCCAGCAGTTACGCCTCCACCGGGACAGGGCGTCAGCCCCAGCATTTT.

In this sample, this clone turned up a few times. V and J are TRBV6-2 or TRBV6-3 and TRBJ2-1, with 7 bases that match TRBD2. This CDR3 comprises 19 residues. Germline CDR1 is MNHEY and CDR2 is SVGEGT. V trimming: 3 bases; J trimming: 1 base; junction bases outside the gene matches: 15. The CDR3 spells CASSYPSGRAGPSYNEQFF. The CDR3 nucleotides are TGTGCCAGCAGTTATCCCTCGGGACGAGCGGGGCCGTCCTACAATGAGCAGTTCTTC.

The chain is built from TRBV19 and TRBJ1-2; TRBD1 matches 8 bases. V was pared by 4 bases and J by 3 bases, with 10 bases of the junction left unmatched. CDR3 size: 16 residues. Looked up from germline, CDR1 is LNHDA and CDR2 is SQIVND (reference sequence). The CDR3 spells CASSTSGQGRYYGYTF. DNA for the CDR3: TGTGCCAGTAGTACCTCCGGACAGGGACGGTACTATGGCTACACCTTC. The variable domain in full, completed from reference TRBV19 and TRBJ1-2, reads DGGITQSPKYLFRKEGQNVTLSCEQNLNHDAMYWYRQDPGQGLRLIYYSQIVNDFQKGDIAEGYSVSREKKESFPLTVTSAQKNPTAFYLCASSTSGQGRYYGYTFGSGTRLTVV.

The chain uses TRBV6-6 and TRBJ2-1, with TRBD1 matching 7 bases. The germline V gene has CDR1 MNHNY and CDR2 SVGAGI (reference sequence). Losses at the gene ends were 2 bases for V and 3 bases for J; bases not matched to a gene: 7. The CDR3 is 16 amino acids. This CDR3 is CASSYGKGGHYNEQFF. In DNA, the CDR3 is TGTGCCAGCAGTTACGGAAAAGGGGGCCACTACAATGAGCAGTTCTTC.

In this sample, this clone turned up once. J is TRBJ2-3 and V is TRBV3-1 (or the pseudogene TRBV3-2); 11 nucleotides line up with TRBD2. The CDR3 covers 17 residues. The germline gives CDR1 LGHDT, CDR2 YNNKEL (reference sequence). Trimming removed 3 bases from V and 5 bases from J; junction bases left unmatched: 10. The chain's CDR3 is CASSHMSSGGWRDTQYF. DNA for the CDR3: TGTGCCAGCAGCCATATGTCTAGCGGGGGGTGGAGAGATACGCAGTATTTT.

The CDR3 region is CASSLGGGIATDTQYF. The CDR3 DNA follows: TGTGCCAGCAGCTTAGGTGGGGGGATTGCGACAGATACGCAGTATTTT. The chain joins TRBV11-2 to TRBJ2-3; D possibly corresponds to TRBD2 (6 bases). The CDR3 totals 16 residues. Trimming took 1 base from V and 3 from J, leaving 14 bases between them. Germline V gene data show CDR1 as SGHAT and CDR2 as FQNNGV.

The gene calls are TRBV3-1 (or the pseudogene TRBV3-2) and TRBJ1-1, with TRBD1 matching over 10 bases. Germline V gene sequence: CDR1 LGHDT, CDR2 YNNKEL (reference sequence). CDR3 length equals 16 residues. V was pared by 3 bases and J by 6 bases, with 10 bases of the junction left unmatched. The CDR3 protein is CASSQEDRGRTSEAFF. For the CDR3, the DNA is TGTGCCAGCAGCCAGGAGGACAGGGGGAGAACATCTGAAGCTTTCTTT.

This rearrangement joins TRBV30 to TRBJ1-5, with a tentative D call TRBD1 (5 bases). Deletions cut 2 bases from V and 3 bases from J, with 8 bases between. The CDR3 runs 13 residues. Germline CDR1 reads GTSNPN; CDR2 reads SVGIG (reference sequence). Here the CDR3 reads CAWSKGANQPQHF. For the CDR3, the DNA is TGTGCCTGGAGTAAAGGGGCCAATCAGCCCCAGCATTTT.

This sequence joins TRBV27 and TRBJ2-7, with 7 bases that match TRBD1. V shed 4 bases, J shed 5 bases, and the junction held 5 bases outside the gene matches. This CDR3 is built from 13 residues. The germline CDR1 and CDR2 sequences are MNHEY and SMNVEV (reference sequence). The DNA of the CDR3 is TGTGCCAGCAGTTATAACAGGGGCCACGAGCAGTACTTC. This codes for CASSYNRGHEQYF.

The chain links TRBV5-6 to TRBJ2-1; the match to TRBD2 covers 9 bases. The germline V gene has CDR1 SGHDT and CDR2 YYEEEE. V was pared by 4 bases and J by 7 bases, with 12 bases of the junction left unmatched. The CDR3 has 16 amino acids. The CDR3 region is CASSPALAGIMNEQFF. The CDR3 coding sequence is TGTGCCAGCAGCCCCGCGCTAGCGGGGATTATGAATGAGCAGTTCTTC.

This clone was seen a few times. The V call is TRBV20-1, the J call TRBJ2-5; D is possibly TRBD2 (6 bases). Trimming stripped 3 bases from V and 5 bases from J, with 10 bases between. Germline V CDR1 and CDR2: DFQATT, SNEGSKA (reference sequence). CDR3 length: 12 residues. CDR3 in DNA: TGCAGTGCTAGTGGCGGGGTCGAGACCCAGTACTTC. Translation gives CSASGGVETQYF.

V and J are TRBV12-3 or TRBV12-4 and TRBJ2-3; 14 bases match TRBD2. The J segment lost 11 bases and the V segment lost 6 bases, leaving 4 bases of the junction unmatched. The CDR3 spans 13 residues. The CDR3 DNA reads TGTGCCAGCAGGAGACTAGCGGGGGGGAGGCAGTATTTT. It codes for CASRRLAGGRQYF.

This chain's CDR3 is CASSRSGLASRSVSGANVLTF. The CDR3 nucleotides are TGTGCCAGCAGCCGTTCGGGACTAGCGAGCAGATCTGTTTCTGGGGCCAACGTCCTGACTTTC. The chain has TRBV3-1 (or the pseudogene TRBV3-2) and TRBJ2-6; 10 bases map to TRBD2. Germline CDR1 and CDR2: LGHDT and YNNKEL (reference sequence). V was clipped by 4 bases and J by 1 base; unmatched bases: 16. CDR3 length equals 21 residues.